These 10 T cell receptor beta chains originate from one sample sequenced in a study of T cells in Graves' hyperthyroidism and ophthalmopathy. From RNA transcripts, TCR beta CDR3 regions were amplified. HTBI primers were the set used in a first-round RT-PCR of the TCR CDR3. TCRdb fed the multiplex PCR reads into MiXCR, producing one record per CDR3 protein. This sample has some 510,000 distinct CDR3 sequences, with roughly 46% found just once. The sample comprised peripheral blood or thyroid tissue (not recorded which). Receptors originate from a young woman with Graves' hyperthyroidism.

To note about this clonotype: Germline is not matched at one junction end, which may reflect a read error. V gene TRBV7-9 combines with J gene TRBJ2-7; TRBD1 aligns across 8 bases. There are 16 residues in the CDR3. Germline CDR1 is SEHNR and CDR2 is FQNEAQ (reference sequence). This CDR3 reads CASSKDRGQDSHEQYF. The CDR3 DNA is TGTGCCAGCAGCAAAGATCGGGGACAGGACTCCCACGAGCAGTACTTC.

V gene TRBV24-1 combines with J gene TRBJ1-5, with TRBD1 matching 8 bases. Trimming cost V 3 bases and J 6 bases; bases outside gene matches: 9. There are 16 residues in the CDR3. Germline V gene sequence: CDR1 KGHDR, CDR2 SFDVKD. CDR3 DNA: TGTGCCACCAGTGATCCCCGGACAGGGTCGACTCAGCCCCAGCATTTT. It yields the protein CATSDPRTGSTQPQHF.

With regard to this clonotype: A read error may be the cause here, since a much bigger clone is one base away. The chain is built from TRBV6-1 and TRBJ2-7; D is perhaps TRBD1 (6 bases). The germline V gene has CDR1 MNHNS and CDR2 SASEGT. The CDR3 has 15 amino acids. The DNA for the CDR3 is TGTGCCAGCAGACAAAAACCCTCAGGGGCTAATGAGCAGTGCTTC. Its translation: CASRQKPSGANEQCF.

V usage is TRBV7-9 and J usage is TRBJ2-7; 9 bases align to TRBD2. The CDR3 totals 18 residues. Trimming at V came to 5 bases and at J to 1 base, leaving 15 bases not matched to a gene. CDR1 and CDR2 from the germline V gene are SEHNR and FQNEAQ (reference sequence). The DNA of the CDR3 is TGTGCCAGCAGCCCACCCATTGTTAGCGGGAGTTCATCCTACGAGCAGTACTTC. Translated, it gives CASSPPIVSGSSSYEQYF. Full variable domain (missing parts from reference TRBV7-9 and TRBJ2-7): DTGVSQNPRHKITKRGQNVTFRCDPISEHNRLYWYRQTLGQGPEFLTYFQNEAQLEKSRLLSDRFSAERPKGSFSTLEIQRTEQGDSAMYLCASSPPIVSGSSSYEQYFGPGTRLTVT.

V usage is TRBV20-1 and J usage is TRBJ1-3, with D hard to call. V was shortened by 5 bases and J by 2 bases, with 4 bases between the two germline ends. The CDR3 runs to 11 residues. Germline assignment: CDR1 DFQATT and CDR2 SNEGSKA (reference sequence). DNA for the CDR3: TGCAGTGCTCGACCTGGAAACACCATATATTTT. Translated, it gives CSARPGNTIYF.

This clonotype was picked up one time. A single base separates this from a much larger clone, so it may be a read error. V usage is TRBV29-1 and J usage is TRBJ1-2, with D possibly matching TRBD1 (6 bases). V shed 4 bases and J shed 4 bases, with 10 bases lying between them. CDR3 length: 12 amino acids. Germline V gene sequence: CDR1 SQVTM, CDR2 ANQGSEA. CDR3 sequence reads: CSVGRGAYGYTF. In DNA, the CDR3 is TGCAGCGTTGGTCGGGGGGCCTATGGCTACACCTTC.

In this sample, this clonotype turned up many times. This chain uses TRBV29-1 with TRBJ2-5; TRBD1 is a possible D gene (6 bases). This CDR3 region has 14 residues. Germline V gene sequence: CDR1 SQVTM, CDR2 ANQGSEA. The germline V and J ends were trimmed by 4 bases and 3 bases, with 15 bases remaining between them. Written as DNA, the CDR3 is TGCAGCGTTGCCCAGAGGACAGTAAAAGAGACCCAGTACTTC. It encodes CSVAQRTVKETQYF.

The CDR3 region has the DNA TGTGCCAGCAGCATCGGACTAGCGGACACCATATATTTT. Translating it yields CASSIGLADTIYF. V gene TRBV7-6 combines with J gene TRBJ1-3; D is undetermined. The CDR3 has 13 residues. Deletions cut 5 bases from V and 8 bases from J, with 13 bases between. Germline V gives CDR1 SGHVS, CDR2 FNYEAQ. Using reference TRBV7-6 and TRBJ1-3 for the parts outside the CDR3, the full variable domain is GAGVSQSPRYKVTKRGQDVALRCDPISGHVSLYWYRQALGQGPEFLTYFNYEAQQDKSGLPNDRFSAERPEGSISTLTIQRTEQRDSAMYRCASSIGLADTIYFGEGSWLTVV.

The chain links TRBV6-6 to TRBJ2-7; 10 nucleotides agree with TRBD2. V was pared by 1 base and J by 2 bases, with 2 bases of the junction left unmatched. The CDR3 loop spans 15 amino acids. Germline loops: CDR1 MNHNY, CDR2 SVGAGI (reference sequence). CDR3: CASSYLAGGPYEQYF. For the CDR3, the DNA is TGTGCCAGCAGTTACTTAGCGGGAGGACCCTACGAGCAGTACTTC.

This clonotype was seen ten or more times. This chain uses TRBV5-1 with TRBJ1-2; 7 nucleotides match TRBD1. Per germline, CDR1 SGHRS and CDR2 YFSETQ. This CDR3 has 14 residues. V shed 3 bases, J shed 6 bases, and the junction held 8 bases outside the gene matches. The CDR3 DNA is TGCGCCAGCAGCTACCAAGGGGGCGCCGATGGCTACACCTTC. The encoded protein is CASSYQGGADGYTF.